Included here is one TCR beta chain sequence, with context. A much larger clone lies a single base off, so this may be a read error. V lost 2 bases and J 0 bases, leaving 11 bases between the germline ends. In germline, CDR1 is MDHEN, CDR2 SYDVKM. The CDR3 spans 15 residues. The source of the sample is a study of blood T cells in healthy people across ages. There were at least 5.5 micrograms of total RNA extracted from every sample. A second PCR, run for roughly 7 to 12 cycles, used a sample-barcoded 5' primer plus a J-beta primer mix. A 12-random-nucleotide template-switch adaptor tagged each cDNA molecule. MiXCR, run by TCRdb on the 5' RACE reads, gives a single entry per CDR3 protein. The data hold over a million distinct CDR3 sequences, with roughly 45% observed a single time.

The chain links TRBV28 to TRBJ2-7; D is possibly TRBD2 (5 bases). The specimen sequenced was blood. The source of this sequence is a woman in her sixties or seventies in good health. The CDR3 nucleotides are TGTGCCAGCAGTTTAGCTAGGGAGATCTCCTACGAGCAGTACTTC. Amino acid sequence: CASSLAREISYEQYF.